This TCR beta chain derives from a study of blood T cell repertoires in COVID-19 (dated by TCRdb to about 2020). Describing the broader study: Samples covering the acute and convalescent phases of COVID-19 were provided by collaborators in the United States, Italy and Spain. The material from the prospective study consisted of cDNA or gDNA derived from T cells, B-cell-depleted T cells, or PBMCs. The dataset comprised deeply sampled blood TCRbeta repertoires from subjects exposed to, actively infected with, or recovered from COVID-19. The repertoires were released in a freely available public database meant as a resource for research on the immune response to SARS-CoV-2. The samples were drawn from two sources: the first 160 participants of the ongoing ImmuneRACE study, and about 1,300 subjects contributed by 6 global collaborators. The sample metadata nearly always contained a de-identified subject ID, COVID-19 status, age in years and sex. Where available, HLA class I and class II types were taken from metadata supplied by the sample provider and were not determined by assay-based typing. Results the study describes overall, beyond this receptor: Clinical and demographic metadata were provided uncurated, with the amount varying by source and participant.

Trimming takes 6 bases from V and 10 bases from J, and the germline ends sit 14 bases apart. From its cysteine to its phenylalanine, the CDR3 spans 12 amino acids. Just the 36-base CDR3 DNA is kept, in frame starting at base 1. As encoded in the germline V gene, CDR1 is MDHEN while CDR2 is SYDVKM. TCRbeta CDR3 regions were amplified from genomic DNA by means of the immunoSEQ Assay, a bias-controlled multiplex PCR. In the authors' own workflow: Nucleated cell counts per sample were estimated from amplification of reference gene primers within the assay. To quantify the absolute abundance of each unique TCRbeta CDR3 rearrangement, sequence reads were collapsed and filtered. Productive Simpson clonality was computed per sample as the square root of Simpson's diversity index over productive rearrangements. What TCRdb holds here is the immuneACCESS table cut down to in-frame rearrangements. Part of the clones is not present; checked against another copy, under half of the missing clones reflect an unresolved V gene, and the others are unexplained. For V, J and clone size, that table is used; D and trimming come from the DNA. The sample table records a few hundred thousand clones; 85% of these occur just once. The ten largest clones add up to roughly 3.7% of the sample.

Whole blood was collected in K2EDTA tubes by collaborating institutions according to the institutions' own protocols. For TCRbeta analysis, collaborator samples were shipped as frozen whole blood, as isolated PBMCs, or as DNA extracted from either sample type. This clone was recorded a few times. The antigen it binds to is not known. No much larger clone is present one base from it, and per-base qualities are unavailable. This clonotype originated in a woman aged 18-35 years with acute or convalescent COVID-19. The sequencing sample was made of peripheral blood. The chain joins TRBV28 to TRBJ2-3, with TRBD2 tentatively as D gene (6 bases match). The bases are TGTGCCAGCAGCTTACCGGGACTTCCGCAGTATTTT. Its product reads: CASSLPGLPQYF.